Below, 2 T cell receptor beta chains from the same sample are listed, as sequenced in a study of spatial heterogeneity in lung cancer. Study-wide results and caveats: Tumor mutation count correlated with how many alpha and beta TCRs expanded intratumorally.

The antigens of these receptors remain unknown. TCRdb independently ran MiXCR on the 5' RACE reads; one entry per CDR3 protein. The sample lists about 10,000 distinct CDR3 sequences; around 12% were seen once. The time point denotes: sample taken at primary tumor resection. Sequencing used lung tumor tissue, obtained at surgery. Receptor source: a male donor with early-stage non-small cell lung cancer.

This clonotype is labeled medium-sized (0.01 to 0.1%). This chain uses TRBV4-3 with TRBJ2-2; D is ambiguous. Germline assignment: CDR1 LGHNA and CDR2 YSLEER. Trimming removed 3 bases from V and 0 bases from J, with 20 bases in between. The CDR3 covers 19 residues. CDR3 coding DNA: TGCGCCAGCAGCCAGGGATTGCTCCTTAAACCCGCGAACACCGGGGAGCTGTTTTTT. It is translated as CASSQGLLLKPANTGELFF.

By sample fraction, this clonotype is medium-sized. The CDR3: CATKTSEAGYEQFF. The DNA of the CDR3 is TGTGCCACCAAGACTAGCGAGGCGGGGTATGAGCAGTTCTTC. J is TRBJ2-1 and V is TRBV27; 8 positions agree with TRBD2. CDR1 and CDR2 from the germline V gene are MNHEY and SMNVEV (reference sequence). This CDR3 has 14 amino acids. V gave up 10 bases and J gave up 8 bases; unmatched junction bases: 13.